These 23 T cell receptor beta chains share one sample of origin, sequenced in a study of CD8+ T cells in alopecia areata. Reverse transcription of extracted RNA yielded cDNA, which provided the sequencing template. TCRdb's table, derived via immunoSEQ multiplex PCR, lists solely in-frame clones and lacks some. The sample lists about 180,000 clones, less than 75% occurring once. Sequencing used CD8+ T cells sorted from blood, obtained at week 0. These receptors all stem from a human donor with alopecia areata.

This clone was seen more than once but under ten times. This rearrangement joins TRBV10-2 to TRBJ1-5, with D perhaps matching TRBD1 (5 bases). Between the trimmed V and J ends, which lost 3 bases and 1 base, there was a span of 13 bases. Germline V gives CDR1 WSHSY, CDR2 SAAADI. This CDR3 region has 16 residues. The CDR3 DNA is TGCGCCAGCAGTGATCGAGTCGGGGGAAGCAATCAGCCCCAGCATTTT. Encoded protein: CASSDRVGGSNQPQHF.

This clone occurred a few times. The chain is built from TRBV27 and TRBJ2-1, with D perhaps being TRBD1 or TRBD2 (5 bases each). Germline CDR1 MNHEY, CDR2 SMNVEV (reference sequence). V was cut by 5 bases and J by 9 bases, with 11 bases left in between. The CDR3 has 12 amino acids. The CDR3 loop is CASSPGTREQFF. For the CDR3, the DNA is TGTGCCAGCAGTCCCGGGACCCGTGAGCAGTTCTTC.

The J gene is TRBJ2-1, the V gene TRBV9; D not resolved. Germline V CDR1 and CDR2: SGDLS, YYNGEE. The CDR3 is 12 amino acids. The V end lost 3 bases, the J end lost 7 bases, and 8 bases lay between the germline ends. The CDR3 loop is CASSGKTNEQFF. The DNA of the CDR3 is TGTGCCAGCAGCGGGAAGACAAATGAGCAGTTCTTC.

This clone appeared a few times. One end of the junction is discordant with germline, which a read error may explain. V and J are TRBV2 and TRBJ2-2; 8 bases agree with TRBD1. This CDR3 has 16 amino acids. CDR1 and CDR2 (germline): SNHLY, FYNNEI. CDR3 sequence: CASSPWTGRNPGELFF. The CDR3 DNA reads TGTGCCAGCAGTCCTTGGACAGGGAGGAACCCCGGGGAGCTGTTTTTT.

This rearrangement joins TRBV9 to TRBJ2-6; no definite D call. V lost 3 bases and J 0 bases, leaving 4 bases between the germline ends. The CDR3 consists of 14 residues. CDR1 SGDLS and CDR2 YYNGEE come from the germline V gene. This CDR3 reads CASSESSGANVLTF. CDR3 nucleotides: TGTGCCAGCAGCGAAAGCTCTGGGGCCAACGTCCTGACTTTC. The entire variable domain, with the rest obtained from reference TRBV9 and TRBJ2-6, is as follows: DSGVTQTPKHLITATGQRVTLRCSPRSGDLSVYWYQQSLDQGLQFLIQYYNGEERAKGNILERFSAQQFPDLHSELNLSSLELGDSALYFCASSESSGANVLTFGAGSRLTVL.

This sequence joins TRBV29-1 and TRBJ2-5; 11 nucleotides line up with TRBD2. V was pared by 2 bases and J by 7 bases, with 3 bases of the junction left unmatched. CDR3 length: 13 residues. The germline V gene encodes CDR1 SQVTM and CDR2 ANQGSEA. The CDR3, as DNA: TGCAGCGTTGAATTTACTAGCGGGGGGACCCAGTACTTC. This translates into CSVEFTSGGTQYF.

This clone was seen more than once but under ten times. The chain carries TRBV5-1 and TRBJ2-1, with a weak D call TRBD1 (5 bases). The germline gives CDR1 SGHRS, CDR2 YFSETQ. This CDR3 is built from 16 residues. Between the trimmed V and J ends, which lost 3 bases and 2 bases, there was a span of 15 bases. CDR3 coding DNA: TGCGCCAGCAGCTATTTCGGACCCAGGGCCTACAATGAGCAGTTCTTC. The encoded protein is CASSYFGPRAYNEQFF. Complete variable domain (other parts from reference TRBV5-1 and TRBJ2-1): KAGVTQTPRYLIKTRGQQVTLSCSPISGHRSVSWYQQTPGQGLQFLFEYFSETQRNKGNFPGRFSGRQFSNSRSEMNVSTLELGDSALYLCASSYFGPRAYNEQFFGPGTRLTVL.

The V call is TRBV23-1, the J call TRBJ2-3; 7 bases are shared with TRBD2. TRBV23-1 is given ORF status, its function remaining uncertain. Trimming removed 3 bases from V and 4 bases from J; junction bases left unmatched: 4. The CDR3 has 14 residues. CDR3 sequence (DNA): TGCGCCAGCAGTCAGCGGGGGACCGCAGATACGCAGTATTTT. It translates to CASSQRGTADTQYF.

The CDR3 sequence is CASSITNRGTYEQYF. In nucleotides, the CDR3 is TGTGCCAGCAGCATAACAAACAGGGGAACCTACGAGCAGTACTTC. This chain uses TRBV5-6 with TRBJ2-7, with 7 bases matching TRBD1. Per germline, CDR1 SGHDT and CDR2 YYEEEE. There are 15 residues in the CDR3. V was clipped by 4 bases and J by 2 bases; unmatched bases: 9.

This chain links TRBV12-5 with TRBJ2-7; D remains unclear. Trimming took off 2 bases at V and 3 bases at J, with 11 bases between the two ends. The length of the CDR3 is 14 residues. Germline assignment: CDR1 LGHNT and CDR2 FRNRAP. CDR3 DNA sequence: TGTGCTAGTGGTTTGACCGGCAAAAGCTACGAGCAGTACTTC. Residues: CASGLTGKSYEQYF.

This clone occurred a few times. The genes are TRBV15 and TRBJ1-6; possible D gene TRBD1, 5 bases. Germline CDR1 reads LNHNV; CDR2 reads YYDKDF (reference sequence). The CDR3 spans 16 residues. The V end was cut by 8 bases, the J end by 2 bases, with 16 bases between. CDR3 amino acids: CATSPAGGPYNSPLHF. The CDR3, as DNA: TGTGCCACCTCCCCGGCCGGGGGTCCCTATAATTCACCCCTCCACTTT.

The rearrangement joins TRBV18 to TRBJ2-7; D is unresolved. V was trimmed by 2 bases and J by 7 bases, leaving 9 bases between them. Germline V lookup: CDR1 KGHSH, CDR2 LQKENI. This CDR3 has 12 residues. The CDR3 region has the DNA TGTGCCAGCTCACCAACAACCAGGGAGCAGTACTTC. It translates to CASSPTTREQYF.

The chain is built from TRBV27 and TRBJ2-1; D is possibly TRBD2 (5 bases). The CDR3 is 15 residues long. Germline CDR1 reads MNHEY; CDR2 reads SMNVEV (reference sequence). The V end was cut by 2 bases, the J end by 1 base, with 9 bases between. The DNA for the CDR3 is TGTGCCAGCAGTTTAGAGGGCGGGTCCTACAATGAGCAGTTCTTC. Protein sequence: CASSLEGGSYNEQFF.

This clone occurred a few times. This sequence joins TRBV5-1 and TRBJ2-2, with a weak D call TRBD1 (5 bases). Trimming cost V 4 bases and J 4 bases, with 11 bases left between them. The germline gives CDR1 SGHRS, CDR2 YFSETQ. The CDR3 is made up of 14 amino acids. This chain's CDR3 is CASSPTASTGELFF. CDR3 DNA sequence: TGCGCCAGCAGCCCGACAGCCTCCACCGGGGAGCTGTTTTTT.

The CDR3 reads CASTTQRTSLGETQYF. CDR3 nucleotides: TGTGCCAGCACCACACAGCGGACCTCCTTGGGAGAGACCCAGTACTTC. The rearrangement uses TRBV7-9 and TRBJ2-5; a weak D match, TRBD2 (5 bases). Looked up from germline, CDR1 is SEHNR and CDR2 is FQNEAQ (reference sequence). Trimming stripped 7 bases from V and 4 bases from J, with 22 bases between. The CDR3 is 16 residues long.

The chain carries TRBV7-7 and TRBJ2-6, with D perhaps TRBD2 (5 bases). With 1 base removed from V and 2 bases from J, the gap between germline ends came to 6 bases. Germline lookup yields CDR1 SSHAT and CDR2 FNYEAQ (reference sequence). This CDR3 region has 15 residues. This chain's CDR3 is CASSLGGAGANVLTF. CDR3 DNA: TGTGCCAGCAGCTTAGGGGGAGCTGGGGCCAACGTCCTGACTTTC. Full variable domain (missing parts from reference TRBV7-7 and TRBJ2-6): GAGVSQSPRYKVTKRGQDVTLRCDPISSHATLYWYQQALGQGPEFLTYFNYEAQPDKSGLPSDRFSAERPEGSISTLTIQRTEQRDSAMYRCASSLGGAGANVLTFGAGSRLTVL.

This clone was seen more than once but under ten times. The rearrangement uses TRBV30 and TRBJ2-3; 9 bases agree with TRBD1. Trimming at V came to 1 base and at J to 5 bases, leaving 7 bases not matched to a gene. This CDR3 comprises 15 residues. The germline CDR1 and CDR2 sequences are GTSNPN and SVGIG (reference sequence). In DNA, the CDR3 is TGTGCCTGGAGTGCACAGGGGGCAAGTGTAGATACGCAGTATTTT. This encodes CAWSAQGASVDTQYF. Supplemented by reference TRBV30 and TRBJ2-3, the full variable domain reads SQTIHQWPATLVQPVGSPLSLECTVEGTSNPNLYWYRQAAGRGLQLLFYSVGIGQISSEVPQNLSASRPQDRQFILSSKKLLLSDSGFYLCAWSAQGASVDTQYFGPGTRLTVL.

The rearrangement links TRBV5-6 to TRBJ1-2; a weak D match, TRBD1 (5 bases). With 5 bases removed from V and 4 bases from J, the gap between germline ends came to 12 bases. The CDR3 has 13 amino acids. The germline CDR1 and CDR2 sequences are SGHDT and YYEEEE. In DNA, the CDR3 is TGTGCCAGCAGTACGGGACGGAGCTATGGCTACACCTTC. Its protein product is CASSTGRSYGYTF. Drawing the rest from reference TRBV5-6 and TRBJ1-2, the complete variable domain is DAGVTQSPTHLIKTRGQQVTLRCSPKSGHDTVSWYQQALGQGPQFIFQYYEEEERQRGNFPDRFSGHQFPNYSSELNVNALLLGDSALYLCASSTGRSYGYTFGSGTRLTVV.

Only a few counts were recorded for this clone. The rearrangement links TRBV7-2 to TRBJ1-2, with 9 bases lining up with TRBD1. Germline V gene lookup returns CDR1 SGHTA and CDR2 FQGNSA. V lost 5 bases and J lost 6; bases outside the gene matches: 10. This CDR3 region has 15 residues. The CDR3 DNA sequence: TGTGCCAGCAGCCCTCCGGGACAGGGTTGGAATGGCTACACCTTC. Its translation is CASSPPGQGWNGYTF.

A few counts support this clone. The V gene is TRBV21-1, the J gene TRBJ1-5. TRBV21-1 is a pseudogene. The CDR3 consists of 18 residues. Here the CDR3 DNA reads TGTGCCAGCAGCAAGGAAGCTAGTCCTGGGGGTAGCAATCAGCCCCAGCATTTT. Its protein product is CASSKEASPGGSNQPQHF.

The chain combines TRBV27 with TRBJ2-7; 11 bases agree with TRBD1. The germline V gene encodes CDR1 MNHEY and CDR2 SMNVEV (reference sequence). The trim removed 3 bases at V and 2 bases at J, leaving 3 bases unmatched. The CDR3 runs to 15 residues. As DNA, the CDR3 is TGTGCCAGCAGTTTCGGGACAGGGGGACCCTACGAGCAGTACTTC. This sequence encodes CASSFGTGGPYEQYF.

This clone was detected a few times. V gene TRBV6-5 combines with J gene TRBJ1-1; maybe TRBD1 (6 bases). Germline V gives CDR1 MNHEY, CDR2 SVGAGI. CDR3 length equals 13 residues. The V gene lost 6 bases and the J gene lost 6 bases, with 14 bases spanning the gap. CDR3 bases: TGTGCCAGCAGCACAGGGTTTGGCTCTGAAGCTTTCTTT. It specifies CASSTGFGSEAFF.

The rearrangement joins TRBV30 to TRBJ2-3, with D perhaps being TRBD1 or TRBD2 (6 bases each). CDR3 length: 16 residues. The ends were cut back, 3 bases at V and 2 bases at J, with 18 bases in the middle. CDR1 and CDR2 (germline): GTSNPN, SVGIG (reference sequence). Written as DNA, the CDR3 is TGTGCCTGGAGCCGACGTAGGGGGGCCCTCACAGATACGCAGTATTTT. As protein: CAWSRRRGALTDTQYF.